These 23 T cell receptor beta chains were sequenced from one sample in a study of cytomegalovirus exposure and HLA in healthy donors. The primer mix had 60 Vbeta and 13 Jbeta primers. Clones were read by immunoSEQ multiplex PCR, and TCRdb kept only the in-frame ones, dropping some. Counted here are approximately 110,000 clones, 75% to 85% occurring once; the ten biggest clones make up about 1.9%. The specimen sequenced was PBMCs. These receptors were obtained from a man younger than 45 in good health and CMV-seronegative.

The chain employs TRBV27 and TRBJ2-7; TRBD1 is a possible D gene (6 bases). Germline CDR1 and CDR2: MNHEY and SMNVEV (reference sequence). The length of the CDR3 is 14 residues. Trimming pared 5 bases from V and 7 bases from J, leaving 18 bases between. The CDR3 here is CASSLVLKGGEQYF. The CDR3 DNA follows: TGTGCCAGCAGTCTAGTTCTAAAAGGGGGAGAGCAGTACTTC.

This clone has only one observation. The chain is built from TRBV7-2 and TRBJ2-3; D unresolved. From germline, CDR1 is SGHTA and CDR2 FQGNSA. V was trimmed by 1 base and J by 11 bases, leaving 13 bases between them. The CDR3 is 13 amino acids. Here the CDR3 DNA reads TGTGCCAGCAGCTTAGTCGTCACAGAAAAGCAGTATTTT. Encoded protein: CASSLVVTEKQYF.

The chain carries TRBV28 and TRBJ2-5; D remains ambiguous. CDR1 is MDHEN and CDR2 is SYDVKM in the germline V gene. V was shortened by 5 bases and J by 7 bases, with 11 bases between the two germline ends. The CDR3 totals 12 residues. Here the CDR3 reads CASSGPTGTQYF. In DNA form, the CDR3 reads TGTGCCAGCAGTGGCCCTACGGGGACCCAGTACTTC.

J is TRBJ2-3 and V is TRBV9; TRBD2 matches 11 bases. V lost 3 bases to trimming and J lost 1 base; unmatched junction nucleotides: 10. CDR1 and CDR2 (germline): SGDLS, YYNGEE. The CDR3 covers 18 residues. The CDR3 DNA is TGTGCCAGCAGCGAAAGCTCCACTAGCGGGGGACGCACAGATACGCAGTATTTT. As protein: CASSESSTSGGRTDTQYF.

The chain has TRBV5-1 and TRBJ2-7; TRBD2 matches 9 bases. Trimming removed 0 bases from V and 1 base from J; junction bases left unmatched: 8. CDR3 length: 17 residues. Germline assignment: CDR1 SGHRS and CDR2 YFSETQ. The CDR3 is CASSLGGSGSPSYEQYF. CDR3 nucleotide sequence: TGCGCCAGCAGCTTGGGAGGTAGCGGGAGCCCATCCTACGAGCAGTACTTC.

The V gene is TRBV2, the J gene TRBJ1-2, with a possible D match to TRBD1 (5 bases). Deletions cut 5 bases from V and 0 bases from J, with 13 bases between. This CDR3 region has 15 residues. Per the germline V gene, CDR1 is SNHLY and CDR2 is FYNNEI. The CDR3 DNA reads TGTGCCAGCAGTTCAGGGCCTCAAGCTAACTATGGCTACACCTTC. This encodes CASSSGPQANYGYTF.

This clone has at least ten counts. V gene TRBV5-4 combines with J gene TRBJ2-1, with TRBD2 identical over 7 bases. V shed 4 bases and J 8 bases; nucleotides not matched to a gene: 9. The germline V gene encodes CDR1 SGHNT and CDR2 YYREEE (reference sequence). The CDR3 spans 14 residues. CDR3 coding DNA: TGTGCCAGCAGCCCACGTACTAGCGCCGATGAGCAGTTCTTC. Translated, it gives CASSPRTSADEQFF.

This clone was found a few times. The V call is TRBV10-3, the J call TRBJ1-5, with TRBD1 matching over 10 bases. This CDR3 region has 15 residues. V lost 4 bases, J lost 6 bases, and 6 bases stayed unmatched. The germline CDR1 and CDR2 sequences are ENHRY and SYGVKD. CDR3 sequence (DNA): TGTGCCATCAGTGCGGGACAGGGGATGGCTCAGCCCCAGCATTTT. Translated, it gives CAISAGQGMAQPQHF.

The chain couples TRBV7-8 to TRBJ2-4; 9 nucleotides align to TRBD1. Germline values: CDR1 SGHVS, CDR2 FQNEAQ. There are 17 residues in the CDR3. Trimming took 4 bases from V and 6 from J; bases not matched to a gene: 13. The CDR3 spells CASSSLAAGTGLNIQYF. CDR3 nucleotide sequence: TGTGCCAGCAGCTCCCTCGCGGCGGGGACAGGGCTAAACATTCAGTACTTC.

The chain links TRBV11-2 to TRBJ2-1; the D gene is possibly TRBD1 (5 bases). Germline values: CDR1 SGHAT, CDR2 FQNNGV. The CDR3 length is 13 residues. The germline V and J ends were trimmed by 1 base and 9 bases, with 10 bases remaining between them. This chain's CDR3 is CASSLGRTGEQFF. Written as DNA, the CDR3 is TGTGCCAGCAGCTTAGGACGCACAGGTGAGCAGTTCTTC. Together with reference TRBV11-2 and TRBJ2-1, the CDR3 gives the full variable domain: EAGVAQSPRYKIIEKRQSVAFWCNPISGHATLYWYQQILGQGPKLLIQFQNNGVVDDSQLPKDRFSAERLKGVDSTLKIQPAKLEDSAVYLCASSLGRTGEQFFGPGTRLTVL.

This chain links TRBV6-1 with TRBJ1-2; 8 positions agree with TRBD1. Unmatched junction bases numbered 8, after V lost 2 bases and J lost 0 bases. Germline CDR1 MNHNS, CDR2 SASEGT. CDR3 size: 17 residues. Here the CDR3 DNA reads TGTGCCAGCAGTGAAACTTTACAGGGGGTTACTAACTATGGCTACACCTTC. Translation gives CASSETLQGVTNYGYTF.

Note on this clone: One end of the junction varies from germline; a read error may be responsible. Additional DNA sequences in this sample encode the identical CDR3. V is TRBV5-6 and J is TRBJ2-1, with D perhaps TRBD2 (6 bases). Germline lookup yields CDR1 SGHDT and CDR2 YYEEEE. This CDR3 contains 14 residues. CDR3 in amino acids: CASSLRAGLNEQFF. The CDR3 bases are TGTGCCAGCAGCTTGAGGGCGGGACTCAATGAGCAATTCTTC.

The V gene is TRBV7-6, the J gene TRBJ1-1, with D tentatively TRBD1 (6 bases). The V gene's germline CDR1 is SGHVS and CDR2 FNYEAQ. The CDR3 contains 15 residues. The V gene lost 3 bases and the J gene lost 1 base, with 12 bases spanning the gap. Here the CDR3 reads CASSFSQGPNTEAFF. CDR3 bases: TGTGCCAGCAGCTTCTCTCAGGGGCCGAACACTGAAGCTTTCTTT. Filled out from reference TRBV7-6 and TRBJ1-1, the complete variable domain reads GAGVSQSPRYKVTKRGQDVALRCDPISGHVSLYWYRQALGQGPEFLTYFNYEAQQDKSGLPNDRFSAERPEGSISTLTIQRTEQRDSAMYRCASSFSQGPNTEAFFGQGTRLTVV.

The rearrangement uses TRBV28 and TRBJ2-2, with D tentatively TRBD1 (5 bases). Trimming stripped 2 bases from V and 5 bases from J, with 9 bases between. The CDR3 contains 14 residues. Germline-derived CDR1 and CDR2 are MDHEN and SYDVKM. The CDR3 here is CASSLIAGTGELFF. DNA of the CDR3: TGTGCCAGCAGTTTAATTGCAGGGACCGGGGAGCTGTTTTTT.

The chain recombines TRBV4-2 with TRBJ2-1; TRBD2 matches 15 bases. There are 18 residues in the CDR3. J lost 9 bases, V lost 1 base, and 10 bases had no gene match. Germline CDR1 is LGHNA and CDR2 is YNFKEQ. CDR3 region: CASSQVGLAGGSGIEQFF. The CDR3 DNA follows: TGTGCCAGCAGCCAAGTTGGACTAGCGGGAGGGTCAGGCATTGAGCAGTTCTTC.

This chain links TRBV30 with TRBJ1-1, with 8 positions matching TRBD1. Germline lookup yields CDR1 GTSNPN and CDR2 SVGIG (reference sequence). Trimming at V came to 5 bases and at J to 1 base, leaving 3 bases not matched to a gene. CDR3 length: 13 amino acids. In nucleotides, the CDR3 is TGTGCCTGGGCCGGACAGGGGAACACTGAAGCTTTCTTT. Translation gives CAWAGQGNTEAFF. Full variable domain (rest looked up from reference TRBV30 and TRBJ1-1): SQTIHQWPATLVQPVGSPLSLECTVEGTSNPNLYWYRQAAGRGLQLLFYSVGIGQISSEVPQNLSASRPQDRQFILSSKKLLLSDSGFYLCAWAGQGNTEAFFGQGTRLTVV.

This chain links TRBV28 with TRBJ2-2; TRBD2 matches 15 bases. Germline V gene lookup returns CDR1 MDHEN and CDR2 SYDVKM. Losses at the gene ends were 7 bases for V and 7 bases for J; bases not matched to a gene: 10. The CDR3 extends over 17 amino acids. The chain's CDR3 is CASTGHGLAGGSGELFF. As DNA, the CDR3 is TGTGCCAGCACCGGGCACGGACTAGCGGGAGGGAGCGGGGAGCTGTTTTTT.

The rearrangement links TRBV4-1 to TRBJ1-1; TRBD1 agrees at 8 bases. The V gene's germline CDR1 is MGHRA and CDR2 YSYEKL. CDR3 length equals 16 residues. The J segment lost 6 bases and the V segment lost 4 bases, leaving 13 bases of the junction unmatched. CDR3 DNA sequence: TGCGCCAGCAGCCCGAGTGGGCCAGGGGGCATCGCTGAAGCTTTCTTT. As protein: CASSPSGPGGIAEAFF.

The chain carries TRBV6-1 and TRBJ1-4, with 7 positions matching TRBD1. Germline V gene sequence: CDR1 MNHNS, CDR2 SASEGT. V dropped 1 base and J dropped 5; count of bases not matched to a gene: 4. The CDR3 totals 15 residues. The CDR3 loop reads CASSEVGGRNEKLFF. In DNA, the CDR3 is TGTGCCAGCAGTGAAGTAGGGGGCAGGAATGAAAAACTGTTTTTT.

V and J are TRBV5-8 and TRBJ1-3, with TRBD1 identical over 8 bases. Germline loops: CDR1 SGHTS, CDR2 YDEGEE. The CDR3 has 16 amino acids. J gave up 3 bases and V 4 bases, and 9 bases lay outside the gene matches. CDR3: CASSRRQGYFGNTIYF. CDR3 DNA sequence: TGTGCCAGCAGCAGAAGACAGGGGTATTTTGGAAACACCATATATTTT.

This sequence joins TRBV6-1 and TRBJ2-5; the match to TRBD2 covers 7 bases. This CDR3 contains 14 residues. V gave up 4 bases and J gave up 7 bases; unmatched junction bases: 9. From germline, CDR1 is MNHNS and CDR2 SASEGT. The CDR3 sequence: CASSAERGLGTQYF. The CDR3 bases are TGTGCCAGCAGTGCCGAGCGGGGTTTGGGGACCCAGTACTTC.

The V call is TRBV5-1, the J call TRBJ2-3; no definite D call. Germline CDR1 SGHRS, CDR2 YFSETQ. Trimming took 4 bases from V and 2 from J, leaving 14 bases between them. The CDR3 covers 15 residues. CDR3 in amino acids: CASSKTVAATDTQYF. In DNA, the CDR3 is TGCGCCAGCAGCAAAACGGTAGCTGCCACAGATACGCAGTATTTT.

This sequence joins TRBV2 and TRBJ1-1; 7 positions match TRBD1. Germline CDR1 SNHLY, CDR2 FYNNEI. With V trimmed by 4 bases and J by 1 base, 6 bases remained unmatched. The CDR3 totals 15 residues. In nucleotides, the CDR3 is TGTGCCAGCAGTGCAAGACAGGGCGGGAACACTGAAGCTTTCTTT. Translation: CASSARQGGNTEAFF.